One sample yielded the 19 T cell receptor beta chains listed below, sequenced in a study of T cell repertoires in cytomegalovirus infection. TCRdb called the reads again in MiXCR, with one record for every CDR3 protein. In the table there are over 90,000 distinct CDR3 sequences, 16% of which are singletons. The sequencing sample was made of PBMCs. The receptors originated from a human donor in good health (CMV status not recorded). Some clones in this sample may be carry-over from other donors' samples.

This clonotype was detected ten times or more. The rearrangement joins TRBV7-8 to TRBJ2-6; TRBD1 agrees at 7 bases. The J segment lost 9 bases and the V segment lost 0 bases, leaving 11 bases of the junction unmatched. The length of the CDR3 is 17 residues. Germline V CDR1 and CDR2: SGHVS, FQNEAQ. The CDR3 spells CASSLAEGARYGNVLTF. DNA for the CDR3: TGTGCCAGCAGCTTAGCTGAGGGGGCGCGGTATGGCAACGTCCTGACTTTC.

To note about this clonotype: This may come from a read error, since a much larger clone is one base off. The CDR3 DNA reads TGCATCGCCGATCCCGTGGATACGCAGTATTTT. This gives the protein CIADPVDTQYF. This chain links TRBV29-1 with TRBJ2-3; D remains ambiguous. There are 11 residues in the CDR3. CDR1 is SQVTM, CDR2 ANQGSEA, per germline.

The chain uses TRBV19 and TRBJ2-7; a possible D gene is TRBD2 (5 bases). V was shortened by 0 bases and J by 3 bases, with 12 bases between the two germline ends. The CDR3 length is 15 residues. The germline CDR1 and CDR2 sequences are LNHDA and SQIVND (reference sequence). CDR3 bases: TGTGCCAGTAGTATAGAAGCGGATAAGGTCTACGAGCAGTACTTC. Translated: CASSIEADKVYEQYF.

The chain employs TRBV7-2 and TRBJ1-1, with a weak D call TRBD1 (6 bases). Germline CDR1 reads SGHTA; CDR2 reads FQGNSA. The CDR3 has 15 amino acids. Deletions cut 5 bases from V and 0 bases from J, with 13 bases between. The CDR3 coding sequence is TGTGCCAGCAGCCGAGGACAGCCCCTGAACACTGAAGCTTTCTTT. This gives the protein CASSRGQPLNTEAFF. The entire variable domain, with the rest obtained from reference TRBV7-2 and TRBJ1-1, is as follows: GAGVSQSPSNKVTEKGKDVELRCDPISGHTALYWYRQSLGQGLEFLIYFQGNSAPDKSGLPSDRFSAERTGGSVSTLTIQRTQQEDSAVYLCASSRGQPLNTEAFFGQGTRLTVV.

This clonotype was counted many times. The rearrangement joins TRBV29-1 to TRBJ1-2; D might be TRBD1 (6 bases). With 6 bases removed from V and 6 bases from J, the gap between germline ends came to 17 bases. This CDR3 has 13 residues. CDR1 and CDR2 from the germline V gene are SQVTM and ANQGSEA. The DNA of the CDR3 is TGCAGCGTCAAACGACAGGCGTTGGATGGCTACACCTTC. Residues: CSVKRQALDGYTF.

This clonotype was counted at least ten times. J is TRBJ2-3 and V is TRBV7-6; TRBD2 matches 13 bases. The CDR3 runs to 16 residues. The V gene's germline CDR1 is SGHVS and CDR2 FNYEAQ. V gave up 3 bases and J gave up 8 bases; unmatched junction bases: 8. The CDR3 DNA follows: TGTGCCAGCAGCTTCTCGTCGGGACTAGCGGGAACTACGCAGTATTTT. Amino acids: CASSFSSGLAGTTQYF.

The chain couples TRBV7-2 to TRBJ1-1; weak D call: TRBD1 (6 bases). The V gene lost 2 bases and the J gene lost 5 bases, with 15 bases spanning the gap. This CDR3 has 15 amino acids. The germline gives CDR1 SGHTA, CDR2 FQGNSA. The CDR3 sequence: CASSLYRPQGTEAFF. CDR3 nucleotide sequence: TGTGCCAGCAGCTTATATCGCCCTCAGGGGACTGAAGCTTTCTTT.

This clonotype appeared many times. V gene TRBV12-3 or TRBV12-4 combines with J gene TRBJ1-2; D possibly corresponds to TRBD1 (5 bases). There are 13 residues in the CDR3. V gave up 0 bases and J gave up 8 bases, with 10 bases separating them. CDR3 coding DNA: TGTGCCAGCAGTTTAGCCAGGGCGGAAGGCTACACCTTC. Translated: CASSLARAEGYTF.

This clonotype was counted only a few times. The genes are TRBV30 and TRBJ2-7, with D unresolved. Germline loops: CDR1 GTSNPN, CDR2 SVGIG (reference sequence). The V end lost 4 bases, the J end lost 6 bases, and 10 bases lay between the germline ends. The CDR3 has 11 residues. The CDR3 reads CAWTASREQYF. CDR3 DNA: TGTGCCTGGACGGCTTCGCGCGAGCAGTACTTC.

This clonotype was recorded once. The rearrangement joins TRBV25-1 to TRBJ2-7, with TRBD1 identical over 9 bases. This CDR3 comprises 13 residues. From germline, CDR1 is MGHDK and CDR2 SYGVNS. The V and J ends lost 6 bases and 5 bases, in that order; junction bases with no gene match: 5. Here the CDR3 DNA reads TGTGCCAGCAGCCGGGACAGGGTCCACGAGCAGTACTTC. Its protein product is CASSRDRVHEQYF.

The table lists this clonotype with a few counts. V gene TRBV28 combines with J gene TRBJ1-1; TRBD1 is a possible D gene (5 bases). Germline values: CDR1 MDHEN, CDR2 SYDVKM. This CDR3 contains 14 residues. Deletions cut 2 bases from V and 7 bases from J, with 14 bases between. The CDR3, as DNA: TGTGCCAGCAGTTTAATCGGGGGGAGGGGTGAAGCTTTCTTT. Translating it yields CASSLIGGRGEAFF. The full variable domain, with the rest looked up from reference TRBV28 and TRBJ1-1, is DVKVTQSSRYLVKRTGEKVFLECVQDMDHENMFWYRQDPGLGLRLIYFSYDVKMKEKGDIPEGYSVSREKKERFSLILESASTNQTSMYLCASSLIGGRGEAFFGQGTRLTVV.

This clonotype was observed at least ten times. This chain uses TRBV12-3 or TRBV12-4 with TRBJ2-5, with D perhaps TRBD1 or TRBD2 (5 bases each). The CDR3 loop spans 14 amino acids. V shed 8 bases and J shed 4 bases, with 17 bases lying between them. CDR3 in amino acids: CASEGPGGRETQYF. The CDR3 DNA is TGTGCCAGCGAGGGACCCGGCGGACGAGAGACCCAGTACTTC.

Only a few counts were recorded for this clonotype. The V call is TRBV20-1, the J call TRBJ2-4; D gene unclear. The V gene lost 3 bases and the J gene lost 1 base, with 19 bases spanning the gap. The CDR3 sequence is 17 residues long. CDR1 is DFQATT, CDR2 SNEGSKA, per germline (reference sequence). The CDR3 region is CSARDPTRIGAKNIQYF. The CDR3 coding sequence is TGCAGTGCTAGGGACCCTACCAGGATAGGGGCCAAAAACATTCAGTACTTC.

Many counts were recorded for this clonotype. This chain uses TRBV7-2 with TRBJ2-7; D ambiguous. V dropped 3 bases and J dropped 1 base, with 7 bases sitting between them. CDR3 size: 13 residues. Germline assignment: CDR1 SGHTA and CDR2 FQGNSA. CDR3 DNA: TGTGCCAGCAGCTTCCCAGCATCCTACGAGCAGTACTTC. Residues: CASSFPASYEQYF. The variable domain in full, with the rest retrieved from reference TRBV7-2 and TRBJ2-7, is GAGVSQSPSNKVTEKGKDVELRCDPISGHTALYWYRQSLGQGLEFLIYFQGNSAPDKSGLPSDRFSAERTGGSVSTLTIQRTQQEDSAVYLCASSFPASYEQYFGPGTRLTVT.

This sequence joins TRBV12-3 or TRBV12-4 and TRBJ1-5; D is undetermined. CDR3 length: 12 residues. Trimming cost V 3 bases and J 0 bases, with 0 bases left between them. CDR3 sequence: CASSFSNQPQHF. CDR3 nucleotide sequence: TGTGCCAGCAGTTTTAGCAATCAGCCCCAGCATTTT.

In this sample, this clonotype turned up a few times. V usage is TRBV14 and J usage is TRBJ1-5, with a weak D call TRBD1 (5 bases). The germline V gene encodes CDR1 SGHDN and CDR2 FVKESK. Trimming pared 2 bases from V and 10 bases from J, leaving 12 bases between. This CDR3 spans 13 amino acids. This CDR3 reads CASSQLQEGPQHF. CDR3 coding DNA: TGTGCCAGCAGCCAATTACAGGAGGGACCCCAGCATTTT.

This clonotype was counted a few times. Here the CDR3 reads CASSVGVAATGELFF. Written as DNA, the CDR3 is TGTGCCAGCAGCGTAGGAGTGGCCGCCACCGGGGAGCTGTTTTTT. The chain uses TRBV9 and TRBJ2-2; D remains ambiguous. CDR3 length: 15 residues. Deletions cut 0 bases from V and 4 bases from J, with 10 bases between. Germline V lookup: CDR1 SGDLS, CDR2 YYNGEE.

The rearrangement links TRBV7-2 to TRBJ2-4; D possibly matches TRBD1 or TRBD2 (7 bases each). Germline CDR1 and CDR2: SGHTA and FQGNSA. This CDR3 has 15 amino acids. V gave up 3 bases and J gave up 1 base, with 10 bases separating them. The CDR3 reads CASSFQGGAKNIQYF. CDR3 nucleotides: TGTGCCAGCAGCTTTCAGGGGGGGGCCAAAAACATTCAGTACTTC.

This chain uses TRBV20-1 with TRBJ1-1; D not resolved. The germline gives CDR1 DFQATT, CDR2 SNEGSKA (reference sequence). This CDR3 spans 14 amino acids. V was clipped by 0 bases and J by 4 bases, with 12 bases between them. The CDR3 region has the DNA TGCAGTGCTAGAGATCAAGGTGAGAGCACTGAAGCTTTCTTT. This sequence encodes CSARDQGESTEAFF.